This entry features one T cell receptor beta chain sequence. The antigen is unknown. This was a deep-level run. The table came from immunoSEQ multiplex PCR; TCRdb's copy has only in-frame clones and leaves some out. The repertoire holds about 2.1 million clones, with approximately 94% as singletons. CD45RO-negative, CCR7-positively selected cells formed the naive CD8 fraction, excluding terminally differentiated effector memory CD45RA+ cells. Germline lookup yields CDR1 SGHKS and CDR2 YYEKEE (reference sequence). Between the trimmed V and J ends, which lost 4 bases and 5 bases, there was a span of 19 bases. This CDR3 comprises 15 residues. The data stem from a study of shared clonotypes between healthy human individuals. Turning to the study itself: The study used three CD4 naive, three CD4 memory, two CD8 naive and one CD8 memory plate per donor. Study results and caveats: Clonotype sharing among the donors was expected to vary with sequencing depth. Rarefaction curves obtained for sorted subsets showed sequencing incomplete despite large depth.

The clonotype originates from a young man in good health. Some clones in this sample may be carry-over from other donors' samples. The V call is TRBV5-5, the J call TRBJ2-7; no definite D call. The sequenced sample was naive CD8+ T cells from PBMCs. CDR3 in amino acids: CASSPEFGWSDEQYF. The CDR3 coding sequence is TGTGCCAGCAGCCCCGAGTTTGGTTGGTCCGACGAGCAGTACTTC. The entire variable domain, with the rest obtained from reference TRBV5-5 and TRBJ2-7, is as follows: DAGVTQSPTHLIKTRGQQVTLRCSPISGHKSVSWYQQVLGQGPQFIFQYYEKEERGRGNFPDRFSARQFPNYSSELNVNALLLGDSALYLCASSPEFGWSDEQYFGPGTRLTVT.